These 2 T cell receptor beta chains were all obtained from the same sample, sequenced in a study of metastatic and nonmetastatic thyroid tumors. Patients were all untreated before their thyroid surgery. TCRdb called clones again from the PCR reads with MiXCR. The table includes 40,000 to 50,000 clones, about 4% detected once. Sequenced sample: blood. The source is a female donor with papillary thyroid cancer or a benign thyroid nodule (not recorded which). Some clones in this sample may be carry-over from other donors' samples.

This clone has a count of ten or more. This chain joins TRBV6-1 and TRBJ1-5; D might be TRBD1 (5 bases). Germline values: CDR1 MNHNS, CDR2 SASEGT. Trimming shortened V by 3 bases and J by 0 bases, and 9 bases separated the two germline ends. The CDR3 is 15 amino acids. CDR3: CASSDLGVSNQPQHF. CDR3 nucleotides: TGTGCCAGCAGTGACTTAGGGGTTAGCAATCAGCCCCAGCATTTT.

Many counts were recorded for this clone. This chain joins TRBV30 and TRBJ1-5; 8 nucleotides line up with TRBD1. Germline V lookup: CDR1 GTSNPN, CDR2 SVGIG (reference sequence). CDR3 length: 14 amino acids. V was pared by 2 bases and J by 6 bases, with 6 bases of the junction left unmatched. This CDR3 is CAWSQQGASQPQHF. CDR3 bases: TGTGCCTGGAGTCAGCAGGGGGCGAGTCAGCCCCAGCATTTT.